The source of this T cell receptor beta chain is a study of blood T cell repertoires in COVID-19. The repertoire was sequenced with immunoSEQ multiplex PCR; TCRdb's copy has only in-frame clones and lacks some. The sample holds about 230,000 clones, 88% seen once. CDR1 and CDR2 (germline): SGHNT, YYREEE (reference sequence). The CDR3 runs 14 residues. Trimming took off 2 bases at V and 3 bases at J, with 9 bases between the two ends. This clone was picked up one time. The chain recombines TRBV5-4 with TRBJ1-3; D unresolved. The sequence came from a woman in her fifties or sixties with acute or convalescent COVID-19. The sequencing sample was made of peripheral blood. CDR3 DNA: TGTGCCAGCAGCTTTAACAGCCTTGGAAACACCATATATTTT. It encodes CASSFNSLGNTIYF.